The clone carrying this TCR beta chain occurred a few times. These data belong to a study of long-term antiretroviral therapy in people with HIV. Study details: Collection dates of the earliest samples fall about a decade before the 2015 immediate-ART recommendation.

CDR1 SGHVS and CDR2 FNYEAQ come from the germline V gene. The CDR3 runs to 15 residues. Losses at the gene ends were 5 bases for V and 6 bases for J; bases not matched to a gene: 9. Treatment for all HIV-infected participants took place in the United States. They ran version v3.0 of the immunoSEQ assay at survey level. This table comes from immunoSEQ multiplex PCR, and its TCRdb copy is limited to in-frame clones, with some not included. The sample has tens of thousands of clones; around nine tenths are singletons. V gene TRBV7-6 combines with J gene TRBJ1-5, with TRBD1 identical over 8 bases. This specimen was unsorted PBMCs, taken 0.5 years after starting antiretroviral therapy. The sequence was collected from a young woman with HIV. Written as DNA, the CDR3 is TGTGCCAGCAGCCCCGGGACAGGATCGGGTCAGCCCCAGCATTTT. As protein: CASSPGTGSGQPQHF.